The 2 T cell receptor beta chains below come from one sample, sequenced in a study of T cells after yellow fever vaccination. TCRdb reprocessed the 5' RACE reads via MiXCR and lists one record per CDR3 protein. The sample yields over 250,000 distinct CDR3 sequences, 5.2% seen once. Sequences were derived from CD4+ T cells sorted from PBMCs, sampled on the day of the yellow fever booster vaccination. The origin of the receptors is a man aged 18 to 29 who received the YFV17D yellow fever vaccine.

This clonotype appeared a few times. V and J are TRBV11-2 and TRBJ1-4; D is perhaps TRBD1 (6 bases). Germline-derived CDR1 and CDR2 are SGHAT and FQNNGV. V lost 5 bases and J lost 0, with 25 bases in between. The CDR3 is 20 amino acids. The CDR3 here is CASSHSDRTVGVATNEKLFF. The CDR3 DNA reads as TGTGCCAGCAGCCATTCCGACCGGACAGTGGGAGTTGCAACTAATGAAAAACTGTTTTTT.

This clonotype was found many times. The V gene is TRBV7-9, the J gene TRBJ2-5, with a possible D match to TRBD2 (5 bases). Germline V gene data show CDR1 as SEHNR and CDR2 as FQNEAQ (reference sequence). V dropped 4 bases and J dropped 3 bases, with 12 bases sitting between them. The CDR3 covers 14 residues. The CDR3 DNA follows: TGTGCCAGCAGCTACGGGGATCGGAAAGAGACCCAGTACTTC. It specifies CASSYGDRKETQYF.